Each of the 32 T cell receptor beta chains below was sequenced from the same sample in a study of control samples from healthy donors and cancer patients. Repertoires were generated with immunoSEQ multiplex PCR, while TCRdb's copy carries only in-frame clones and drops some. The sample lists 120,000 to 150,000 clones, 93% occurring once. The sequencing sample was made of blood. Receptor source: a man aged 18 to 30 in good health.

V and J are TRBV4-2 and TRBJ2-7; no definite D call. V was clipped by 0 bases and J by 6 bases, with 12 bases between them. There are 14 residues in the CDR3. Looked up from germline, CDR1 is LGHNA and CDR2 is YNFKEQ. This chain's CDR3 is CASSQDADHREQYF. The CDR3 coding sequence is TGTGCCAGCAGCCAAGACGCAGACCACCGCGAGCAGTACTTC.

V is TRBV11-2 and J is TRBJ1-1; no definite D call. CDR1 and CDR2 (germline): SGHAT, FQNNGV. Trimming left V 0 bases short and J 10 bases short, with 15 bases between. This CDR3 is built from 14 residues. The CDR3 DNA reads as TGTGCCAGCAGCTTAGATCCCGCCCCTTTTTTAGCTTTCTTT. This encodes CASSLDPAPFLAFF.

This chain uses TRBV7-9 with TRBJ2-1; D gene uncertain. Germline CDR1 SEHNR, CDR2 FQNEAQ (reference sequence). The CDR3 consists of 15 residues. Trimming cost V 5 bases and J 0 bases, with 11 bases left between them. CDR3 nucleotides: TGTGCCAGCAGCCCTAAATTACGCTCCTACAATGAGCAGTTCTTC. Amino acids: CASSPKLRSYNEQFF.

The rearrangement uses TRBV7-3 and TRBJ2-1; 7 bases line up with TRBD1. Germline loops: CDR1 SGHTA, CDR2 FQGTGA. The V and J ends lost 5 bases and 10 bases, in that order; junction bases with no gene match: 17. The CDR3 totals 16 residues. The CDR3 loop reads CASSLGTDVLQVEQFF. CDR3 DNA sequence: TGTGCCAGCAGCCTCGGGACAGACGTTCTACAAGTAGAGCAGTTCTTC. Using reference TRBV7-3 and TRBJ2-1 for the parts outside the CDR3, the full variable domain is GAGVSQTPSNKVTEKGKYVELRCDPISGHTALYWYRQSLGQGPEFLIYFQGTGAADDSGLPNDRFFAVRPEGSVSTLKIQRTERGDSAVYLCASSLGTDVLQVEQFFGPGTRLTVL.

The chain uses TRBV9 and TRBJ1-2; the D gene is possibly TRBD1 (6 bases). Germline V gene data show CDR1 as SGDLS and CDR2 as YYNGEE. The CDR3 has 15 amino acids. V gave up 4 bases and J gave up 4 bases, with 17 bases separating them. For the CDR3, the DNA is TGTGCCAGCAGCTCAGGGTCAGGGACATCCTATGGCTACACCTTC. Encoded protein: CASSSGSGTSYGYTF.

The count of this clone is one. V and J are TRBV18 and TRBJ2-5; 7 bases agree with TRBD1. V was clipped by 3 bases and J by 5 bases; unmatched bases: 18. The CDR3 loop spans 18 amino acids. The germline V gene encodes CDR1 KGHSH and CDR2 LQKENI. CDR3 sequence: CASSPLRMKGGGLETQYF. The DNA for the CDR3 is TGTGCCAGCTCACCCCTCCGGATGAAAGGGGGCGGATTGGAGACCCAGTACTTC.

This clone was counted a few times. The rearrangement links TRBV29-1 to TRBJ1-1; possibly TRBD1 for D (5 bases). The CDR3 contains 11 residues. Germline CDR1 and CDR2: SQVTM and ANQGSEA. The germline V and J ends were trimmed by 7 bases and 7 bases, with 13 bases remaining between them. CDR3 residues: CSASWGGEAFF. CDR3 nucleotide sequence: TGCAGCGCCTCATGGGGCGGTGAAGCTTTCTTT.

This rearrangement joins TRBV13 to TRBJ2-3; the D gene is possibly TRBD1 (5 bases). Per the germline V gene, CDR1 is PRHDT and CDR2 is FYEKMQ (reference sequence). This CDR3 region has 14 residues. The ends were cut back, 3 bases at V and 4 bases at J, with 11 bases in the middle. The CDR3 loop reads CASSLGRVADTQYF. The CDR3 DNA is TGTGCCAGCAGCTTGGGCAGGGTGGCAGATACGCAGTATTTT.

This chain links TRBV19 with TRBJ2-3, with TRBD2 matching 7 bases. With 3 bases clipped from V and 3 bases from J, the junction kept 9 bases outside the gene matches. The CDR3 consists of 16 residues. CDR1 is LNHDA, CDR2 SQIVND, per germline (reference sequence). CDR3 residues: CASSIEGGPKTDTQYF. CDR3 in DNA: TGTGCCAGTAGTATCGAGGGAGGGCCTAAGACAGATACGCAGTATTTT.

The rearrangement links TRBV7-6 to TRBJ1-4, with a possible D match to TRBD1 (5 bases). The V gene lost 5 bases and the J gene lost 8 bases, with 18 bases spanning the gap. The CDR3 length is 15 residues. Germline CDR1 SGHVS, CDR2 FNYEAQ. CDR3 bases: TGTGCCAGCAGCCCCGAAGGGACTGAGGGGGAAAAACTGTTTTTT. Its protein product is CASSPEGTEGEKLFF.

The V gene is TRBV5-1, the J gene TRBJ2-5; the D gene is possibly TRBD2 (6 bases). The germline gives CDR1 SGHRS, CDR2 YFSETQ. CDR3 length: 16 amino acids. V was trimmed by 1 base and J by 4 bases, leaving 17 bases between them. Here the CDR3 reads CASSLTGTQMGETQYF. CDR3 DNA sequence: TGCGCCAGCAGCTTGACCGGGACTCAAATGGGAGAGACCCAGTACTTC.

CDR3 DNA sequence: TGTGCCAGCGGCTCCAGGGGGAATTCTTTCTACGAGCAGTACTTC. It yields the protein CASGSRGNSFYEQYF. The chain links TRBV6-6 to TRBJ2-7, with TRBD1 matching over 7 bases. The germline gives CDR1 MNHNY, CDR2 SVGAGI (reference sequence). The CDR3 has 15 amino acids. Trimming at V came to 8 bases and at J to 3 bases, leaving 13 bases not matched to a gene.

CDR3 in amino acids: CASSHTVNNEQFF. Here the CDR3 DNA reads TGTGCCAGCAGCCATACAGTAAACAATGAGCAGTTCTTC. The gene calls are TRBV11-2 and TRBJ2-1; no clear D gene. The germline V and J ends were trimmed by 5 bases and 5 bases, with 10 bases remaining between them. The CDR3 spans 13 residues. The V gene's germline CDR1 is SGHAT and CDR2 FQNNGV.

Concerning this clone: One end of the junction fails to match germline, which may point to a read error. J is TRBJ1-5 and V is TRBV3-1 (or the pseudogene TRBV3-2), with D uncertain. CDR3 size: 16 residues. Germline loops: CDR1 LGHDT, CDR2 YNNKEL (reference sequence). This CDR3 is CAGSYSWRETSQPQHF. For the CDR3, the DNA is TGTGCCGGCAGCTACTCCTGGAGGGAAACCAGTCAGCCCCAGCATTTT.

The J gene is TRBJ1-2, the V gene TRBV2; D is possibly TRBD1 (5 bases). There are 14 residues in the CDR3. Germline assignment: CDR1 SNHLY and CDR2 FYNNEI. V was shortened by 5 bases and J by 3 bases, with 13 bases between the two germline ends. CDR3 loop: CASSRTMGYYGYTF. The CDR3 nucleotides are TGTGCCAGCAGTCGGACAATGGGGTACTATGGCTACACCTTC.

The chain combines TRBV3-1 (or the pseudogene TRBV3-2) with TRBJ2-4; D tentatively fits TRBD1 or TRBD2 (5 bases each). The CDR3 is 15 amino acids. With 5 bases removed from V and 5 bases from J, the gap between germline ends came to 16 bases. Per germline, CDR1 LGHDT and CDR2 YNNKEL (reference sequence). The CDR3 coding sequence is TGTGCCAGCAGCATGGCGCGAGGGGCCGAAAACATTCAGTACTTC. Amino acids: CASSMARGAENIQYF.

In DNA form, the CDR3 reads TGTGCCAGCAGTCAAGGGACAGAGCAGTACTTC. The encoded protein is CASSQGTEQYF. The J gene is TRBJ2-7, the V gene TRBV6-2 or TRBV6-3, with a weak D call TRBD1 (6 bases). V lost 5 bases to trimming and J lost 7 bases, with 9 bases between them. Germline CDR1 reads MNHEY; CDR2 reads SVGEGT. CDR3 length: 11 amino acids.

This clone was recorded only once. It is unclear where the CDR3 begins or ends on the DNA, so no DNA is shown, and the CDR3 is as TCRdb lists it. V usage is TRBV30 and J usage is TRBJ1-1. Looked up from germline, CDR1 is GTSNPN and CDR2 is SVGIG (reference sequence). The CDR3 comprises 11 residues, both ends counted. The CDR3 is CACSAGLEAFF.

The chain has TRBV27 and TRBJ2-3, with a weak D call TRBD2 (5 bases). The ends were cut back, 5 bases at V and 1 base at J, with 13 bases in the middle. Germline CDR1 reads MNHEY; CDR2 reads SMNVEV (reference sequence). The CDR3 totals 15 residues. CDR3 in amino acids: CASSLGIRRTDTQYF. For the CDR3, the DNA is TGTGCCAGCAGTCTCGGGATCCGGCGCACAGATACGCAGTATTTT.

The chain recombines TRBV7-9 with TRBJ2-7, with D possibly matching TRBD2 (5 bases). Trimming removed 7 bases at V and 6 bases at J, with 16 bases between. The CDR3 has 13 residues. Per germline, CDR1 SEHNR and CDR2 FQNEAQ (reference sequence). The CDR3 DNA is TGTGCCAGCACCCCGGCAAGCCGGGGCGAGCAGTACTTC. Its translation: CASTPASRGEQYF.

The chain has TRBV6-5 and TRBJ1-1, with D tentatively TRBD1 (5 bases). The CDR3 sequence is 14 residues long. The germline V and J ends were trimmed by 6 bases and 3 bases, with 14 bases remaining between them. The germline CDR1 and CDR2 sequences are MNHEY and SVGAGI. CDR3 sequence reads: CASSLSGGYTEAFF. Written as DNA, the CDR3 is TGTGCCAGCAGCCTCTCGGGGGGGTACACTGAAGCTTTCTTT.

This chain links TRBV4-2 with TRBJ2-3; 9 nucleotides match TRBD1. Germline V CDR1 and CDR2: LGHNA, YNFKEQ. Trimming removed 0 bases from V and 6 bases from J; junction bases left unmatched: 4. The CDR3 consists of 15 residues. CDR3 DNA sequence: TGTGCCAGCAGCCAAGATCTAACAGGGGGCGATACGCAGTATTTT. Translated: CASSQDLTGGDTQYF.

The V gene is TRBV6-5, the J gene TRBJ2-5; D may be TRBD2 (5 bases). CDR3 length: 13 residues. The germline V and J ends were trimmed by 7 bases and 5 bases, with 14 bases remaining between them. CDR1 is MNHEY and CDR2 is SVGAGI in the germline V gene. The CDR3 DNA sequence: TGTGCCAGCATCCGGGGTGTAGGGGAGACCCAGTACTTC. This encodes CASIRGVGETQYF.

This rearrangement joins TRBV7-2 to TRBJ1-6; a weak D match, TRBD1 (6 bases). CDR3 length: 16 residues. V gave up 2 bases and J gave up 10 bases, with 18 bases separating them. The germline CDR1 and CDR2 sequences are SGHTA and FQGNSA. The CDR3 region is CASSLIPGVQGSPLHF. CDR3 bases: TGTGCCAGCAGCTTAATCCCCGGCGTTCAGGGGTCACCCCTCCACTTT.

This clone was detected only once. V gene TRBV7-6 combines with J gene TRBJ2-1; the D is unclear. Trimming pared 0 bases from V and 7 bases from J, leaving 4 bases between. CDR3 size: 12 residues. Germline assignment: CDR1 SGHVS and CDR2 FNYEAQ. This chain's CDR3 is CASSLAENEQFF. The CDR3 bases are TGTGCCAGCAGCTTAGCTGAGAATGAGCAGTTCTTC.

The chain combines TRBV29-1 with TRBJ2-7; TRBD1 matches at 8 bases. J gave up 2 bases and V 4 bases, and 4 bases lay outside the gene matches. Germline CDR1 and CDR2: SQVTM and ANQGSEA. The CDR3 length is 13 residues. The CDR3 sequence: CSVGQGATYEQYF. CDR3 in DNA: TGCAGCGTTGGGCAGGGGGCTACCTACGAGCAGTACTTC.

The J gene is TRBJ1-1, the V gene TRBV11-1; the D is unclear. CDR1 is SGHAT, CDR2 FQDESV, per germline (reference sequence). The CDR3 runs to 15 residues. V was shortened by 5 bases and J by 3 bases, with 16 bases between the two germline ends. CDR3 nucleotides: TGTGCCAGCAGCACCCGGGCGGGTTCGGACACTGAAGCTTTCTTT. This translates into CASSTRAGSDTEAFF.

The chain carries TRBV19 and TRBJ1-5; perhaps TRBD1 as D (6 bases). V lost 4 bases to trimming and J lost 5 bases, with 9 bases between them. The germline gives CDR1 LNHDA, CDR2 SQIVND (reference sequence). The CDR3 has 13 residues. The CDR3 region is CASSSYRDQPQHF. The CDR3 nucleotides read TGTGCCAGTAGTAGCTACAGGGATCAGCCCCAGCATTTT.

This clone occurred once. The V gene is TRBV14, the J gene TRBJ2-7; D remains ambiguous. CDR3 length: 13 amino acids. Between the trimmed V and J ends, which lost 1 base and 2 bases, there was a span of 6 bases. Germline loops: CDR1 SGHDN, CDR2 FVKESK. For the CDR3, the DNA is TGTGCCAGCAGCCAAGGAGTAACCTACGAGCAGTACTTC. This codes for CASSQGVTYEQYF. Filled out from reference TRBV14 and TRBJ2-7, the complete variable domain reads EAGVTQFPSHSVIEKGQTVTLRCDPISGHDNLYWYRRVMGKEIKFLLHFVKESKQDESGMPNNRFLAERTGGTYSTLKVQPAELEDSGVYFCASSQGVTYEQYFGPGTRLTVT.

J is TRBJ1-2 and V is TRBV19; 7 bases line up with TRBD1. Germline V gene data show CDR1 as LNHDA and CDR2 as SQIVND (reference sequence). The CDR3 sequence is 14 residues long. The V gene end was trimmed by 3 bases and the J gene end by 6 bases; junction bases not matched to a gene: 7. CDR3 in DNA: TGTGCCAGTAGTATTCCTCGACAGGGTGATGGCTACACCTTC. Protein: CASSIPRQGDGYTF.

The rearrangement joins TRBV2 to TRBJ2-1; maybe TRBD1 (6 bases). The CDR3 is 14 residues long. The V end lost 5 bases, the J end lost 9 bases, and 17 bases lay between the germline ends. CDR1 and CDR2 from the germline V gene are SNHLY and FYNNEI. The DNA of the CDR3 is TGTGCCAGCAGTATTGTTAACAGGGCGCTTGAGCAGTTCTTC. Translation gives CASSIVNRALEQFF.

The chain uses TRBV7-2 and TRBJ2-1, with 7 bases aligning to TRBD2. From germline, CDR1 is SGHTA and CDR2 FQGNSA. V lost 2 bases to trimming and J lost 7 bases; unmatched junction nucleotides: 5. The CDR3 has 14 amino acids. CDR3: CASSLTGGRNEQFF. CDR3 sequence (DNA): TGTGCCAGCAGCTTAACGGGAGGTCGGAATGAGCAGTTCTTC.